One sample yielded the 3 T cell receptor beta chains listed below, sequenced in a study of blood T cell repertoires in COVID-19. Repertoires were generated with immunoSEQ multiplex PCR, while TCRdb's copy carries only in-frame clones and drops some. Of around 190,000 clones detected, approximately 87% appear once; the ten largest clones hold about 20%. Sequencing was carried out using peripheral blood. Every receptor here comes from a man between 65 and 85 years old with active or convalescent COVID-19.

This chain connects TRBV7-9 to TRBJ2-3, with TRBD2 matching 7 bases. Germline V gene lookup returns CDR1 SEHNR and CDR2 FQNEAQ (reference sequence). V shed 5 bases and J 0 bases; nucleotides not matched to a gene: 5. This CDR3 contains 15 residues. The CDR3, as DNA: TGTGCCAGCAGCCGCCCGGGACTAAGCACAGATACGCAGTATTTT. Translated: CASSRPGLSTDTQYF. The full variable domain, its missing parts supplied by reference TRBV7-9 and TRBJ2-3, is DTGVSQNPRHKITKRGQNVTFRCDPISEHNRLYWYRQTLGQGPEFLTYFQNEAQLEKSRLLSDRFSAERPKGSFSTLEIQRTEQGDSAMYLCASSRPGLSTDTQYFGPGTRLTVL.

The V call is TRBV5-5, the J call TRBJ2-4; no firm D call. Germline V gene data show CDR1 as SGHKS and CDR2 as YYEKEE (reference sequence). The CDR3 spans 11 residues. Trimming cost V 7 bases and J 8 bases, with 10 bases left between them. This CDR3 is CASGVWDIQYF. The CDR3 DNA reads as TGTGCCAGCGGAGTCTGGGACATTCAGTACTTC. Full variable domain (outside the CDR3, taken from reference TRBV5-5 and TRBJ2-4): DAGVTQSPTHLIKTRGQQVTLRCSPISGHKSVSWYQQVLGQGPQFIFQYYEKEERGRGNFPDRFSARQFPNYSSELNVNALLLGDSALYLCASGVWDIQYFGAGTRLSVL.

V and J are TRBV7-9 and TRBJ1-1, with 7 bases fitting TRBD1. With 3 bases clipped from V and 7 bases from J, the junction kept 11 bases outside the gene matches. Germline V gene sequence: CDR1 SEHNR, CDR2 FQNEAQ (reference sequence). The CDR3 has 15 residues. In DNA, the CDR3 is TGTGCCAGCAGCTTGACAGGGACAGACTATGATGAAGCTTTCTTT. It encodes CASSLTGTDYDEAFF.